Listed below are T cell receptor beta chains from one sample, sequenced in a study of T cell responses to AZD1222 COVID-19 vaccine. The data were produced by immunoSEQ multiplex PCR, yet TCRdb's version contains in-frame clones alone and is incomplete. Here the sample spans around 150,000 clones, less than 95% being singletons. Sequenced material: peripheral blood, taken on day 0 of AZD1222 vaccination. The origin of the receptors is an adult in good health. Each CDR3 is given with its conserved first and last residue. D genes are given only for firm matches. Size tells how often a clone was seen (once, few, many) or the class of an expanded clone, and some rows leave it out.

>TRBV11-3|-|once|TRBJ1-6
TGTGCCAGCACCCGCGGGGGCCGGGGTCCCAATTCACCCCTCCACTTT
CASTRGGRGPNSPLHF
>TRBV20-1|-|once|TRBJ1-2
TGCAGTGCTAGTGGTGGGTTGCGGTTGGCTGACTATGGCTACACCTTC
CSASGGLRLADYGYTF
>TRBV7-9|-|-|TRBJ1-1
TGTGCCAGCAGCAGGGAGGCGAACACTGAAGCTTTCTTT
CASSREANTEAFF
>TRBV7-9|TRBD2|once|TRBJ2-4
TGTGCCAGCAGCTACACTAGCGGGAGGGGAAACATTCAGTACTTC
CASSYTSGRGNIQYF
>TRBV6-5|-|-|TRBJ1-2
TGTGCCAGCACCCTTGGCGGAGCTAACTATGGCTACACCTTC
CASTLGGANYGYTF
>TRBV18|-|-|TRBJ2-3
TGTGCCAGACCAGATACGCAGTATTTT
CARPDTQYF
>TRBV11-2|-|-|TRBJ2-5
TGTGCCAGCAGCTTAGATTTGACCCAGTACTTC
CASSLDLTQYF
>TRBV7-9|TRBD1|few|TRBJ1-2
TGTGCCAGCAGCTTTATGGGGATTGACAGGGGGCACGGCTACACCTTC
CASSFMGIDRGHGYTF
>TRBV6-5|TRBD2|once|TRBJ2-7
TGTGCCAGCAGTTACCGGGGGGACGAGCAGTACTTC
CASSYRGDEQYF
>TRBV16|-|-|TRBJ1-2
TGTGCCAGCACCTCTCTTCGAGGGGGGGATGGCTACACCTTC
CASTSLRGGDGYTF
>TRBV7-9|TRBD2|-|TRBJ2-1
TGTGCCAGCAGCTTAGAAGCGGGACTTCCTTGGTCTGAGCAGTTCTTC
CASSLEAGLPWSEQFF
>TRBV3-1/TRBV3-2|TRBD1|-|TRBJ1-4
TGTGCCAGCAGCCGAAAGACAGGGGAGATAAAGAAACTGTTTTTT
CASSRKTGEIKKLFF
>TRBV29-1|-|-|TRBJ1-1
TGCAGCGTTGTCCTCCGGGGCCGATTTGATGAAGCTTTCTTT
CSVVLRGRFDEAFF
>TRBV9|-|-|TRBJ1-3
TGTGCCAGCAGCATAACAGGGACTGGAAACACCATATATTTT
CASSITGTGNTIYF
>TRBV2|TRBD2|-|TRBJ2-3
TGTGCCAGCCTCGAGTTAAGTTATGCGGGGGGCACAGATACGCAGTATTTT
CASLELSYAGGTDTQYF
>TRBV25-1|-|-|TRBJ1-4
TGTGCCAGCAGCACGGAAATTGCAACTAATGAAAAACTGTTTTTT
CASSTEIATNEKLFF
>TRBV6-1|-|-|TRBJ1-2
TGTGCCAGCAGTGAATCGGGCACAGCGAGAGCTAACTATGGCTACACCTTC
CASSESGTARANYGYTF
>TRBV19|-|-|TRBJ2-6
TGTGCCAGTACCCCGGGCTCTGGGGCCAACGTCCTGACTTTC
CASTPGSGANVLTF
>TRBV30|-|-|TRBJ1-1
TGTGCCTGGAGTGCGGCCTTAACGGCTTTCTTT
CAWSAALTAFF
>TRBV6-5|-|-|TRBJ1-6
TGTGCCAGCGTATGGGGAGGGTCACCCCTCCACTTT
CASVWGGSPLHF
>TRBV10-1|-|-|TRBJ2-7
TGCGCCAGCAGTGAAGTGGGGGGGCCGAGCTCCTACGAGCAGTACTTC
CASSEVGGPSSYEQYF
>TRBV4-1|-|-|TRBJ1-1
TGCGCCAGCAGCCAAGACAACGACAGGTTATTGAACACTGAAGCTTTCTTT
CASSQDNDRLLNTEAFF
>TRBV6-6|-|-|TRBJ1-4
TGTGCCAGTCGGGGCGGGGGTGGTGAAAAACTGTTTTTT
CASRGGGGEKLFF
>TRBV12-2|-|-|TRBJ2-2
TGTGCAAGTGGGCGGGAGAGTTCCACCGGGGAGCTGTTTTTT
CASGRESSTGELFF
>TRBV5-1|TRBD2|-|TRBJ2-1
TGCGCCAGCAGCTTGATGGCTAGCGGGAACTCCAGGGATGAGCAGTTCTTC
CASSLMASGNSRDEQFF
>TRBV30|TRBD2|few|TRBJ2-1
TGTGCCTGGGTTACTAGCGGGGTCTCCTACAATGAGCAGTTCTTC
CAWVTSGVSYNEQFF
>TRBV2|-|once|TRBJ1-2
TGTGCCAGCAGCCCACAGGCTTTTAGCTATGGCTACACCTTC
CASSPQAFSYGYTF
>TRBV30|TRBD1|few|TRBJ1-6
TGTGCCTGGGTAGGGGACAGGGGGAATTCACCCCTCCACTTT
CAWVGDRGNSPLHF
>TRBV19|-|-|TRBJ1-2
TGTGCCAGTAGTAGGGTAGGGCAGTATGGCTACACCTTC
CASSRVGQYGYTF
>TRBV30|-|-|TRBJ1-1
TGTGCCTGGGGCCCTGGTGACACTGAAGCTTTCTTT
CAWGPGDTEAFF
>TRBV30|-|-|TRBJ1-6
TGTGCCTGGAGTAGGGGCGGCGCGGGGAAATCACCCCTCCACTTT
CAWSRGGAGKSPLHF
>TRBV3-1/TRBV3-2|TRBD2|-|TRBJ2-7
TGTGCCAGCGGGCCCTCGGGGGGGCTCTCCTACGAGCAGTACTTC
CASGPSGGLSYEQYF
>TRBV5-6|-|-|TRBJ1-1
TGTGCCAGCAGCTTGAGTCGCACTGAAGCTTTCTTT
CASSLSRTEAFF
>TRBV3-1/TRBV3-2|-|-|TRBJ2-2
TGTGCCAGCAGCTGGCAGGGTTCCGGGGAGCTGTTTTTT
CASSWQGSGELFF
>TRBV6-5|TRBD1|-|TRBJ1-1
TGTGCCAGCAGCGGGACAGGGGGCACTGAAGCTTTCTTT
CASSGTGGTEAFF
>TRBV7-9|-|-|TRBJ2-3
TGTGCCAGCAGCGGACCTCGGCCCACAGATACGCAGTATTTT
CASSGPRPTDTQYF
>TRBV6-6|-|-|TRBJ1-5
TGTGCCAGCACCCTTGGACAGAGCAATCAGCCCCAGCATTTT
CASTLGQSNQPQHF
>TRBV5-6|-|-|TRBJ2-7
TGTGCCAGCGGCAGGGGCTACGAGCAGTACTTC
CASGRGYEQYF
>TRBV5-1|-|-|TRBJ1-1
TGCGCCAGCAGCTTGTCCGGGACGAGCGCTGAAGCTTTCTTT
CASSLSGTSAEAFF
>TRBV10-3|-|-|TRBJ1-2
TGTGCCATCAGTGACTCGGAGGGGTTTGGCTACACCTTC
CAISDSEGFGYTF
>TRBV7-2|-|-|TRBJ2-3
TGTGCCAGCAGCTCTTTGGGGGGTCATACCCCGGATACGCAGTATTTT
CASSSLGGHTPDTQYF
>TRBV7-9|-|-|TRBJ2-1
TGTGCCAGCAGCGAATCCGGGACTTACAATGAGCAGTTCTTC
CASSESGTYNEQFF
>TRBV5-1|-|-|TRBJ1-3
TGCGCCAGCAGCGTGTCAGACTCTGGAAACACCATATATTTT
CASSVSDSGNTIYF
>TRBV27|-|-|TRBJ1-1
TGTGCCAGCAGTTTAAATCCGGGGCTGCAGAACACTGAAGCTTTCTTT
CASSLNPGLQNTEAFF
>TRBV23-1|-|-|TRBJ2-1
TGCGCCAGCAGTCAAGATGAGCCCGAGGATGGCGGGGGCCCCGGGTACAATGAGCAGTTCTTC
CASSQDEPEDGGGPGYNEQFF
>TRBV27|-|-|TRBJ1-5
TGTGCCAGCAGTCCCTGGCCCATTGGGAGCAATCAGCCCCAGCATTTT
CASSPWPIGSNQPQHF
>TRBV29-1|TRBD1|-|TRBJ2-1
TGCAGCGTTGGGACAGGGGTTATAGACTACAATGAGCAGTTCTTC
CSVGTGVIDYNEQFF
>TRBV7-2|-|-|TRBJ1-2
TGTGCCAGCAGCCGCGTTGGCAGGGGTCATGGCTACACCTTC
CASSRVGRGHGYTF
>TRBV29-1|-|-|TRBJ2-1
TGCAGCGTTGGAACCCTCAGCAATGAGCAGTTCTTC
CSVGTLSNEQFF
>TRBV5-6|-|-|TRBJ1-3
TGTGCCAGCAGCGGCGGGCCAGGGGGAAACACCATATATTTT
CASSGGPGGNTIYF
>TRBV5-1|-|-|TRBJ1-5
TGCGCCAGCAGCTTGGAAGCCGCAGACGTTTATAGCAATCAGCCCCAGCATTTT
CASSLEAADVYSNQPQHF
>TRBV10-3|TRBD1|-|TRBJ1-2
TGTGCCAGCCTGACAGGGATGGGCTACACCTTC
CASLTGMGYTF
>TRBV5-1|TRBD1|-|TRBJ2-5
TGCGCCAGCAGCTTGGGGACAGGGGCTTGGGAGACCCAGTACTTC
CASSLGTGAWETQYF
>TRBV10-3|-|-|TRBJ2-7
TGTGCCATCAGTGACAGAGGTTACGAGCAGTACTTC
CAISDRGYEQYF
>TRBV2|TRBD1|-|TRBJ1-2
TGTGCCAGCGGGGTCGCCGGACAGGGGGCCTCCCTCTATGGCTACACCTTC
CASGVAGQGASLYGYTF